The next 24 T cell receptor beta chains were all read from a single sample in a study of PD-1 blockade in classical Hodgkin lymphoma. After autologous stem cell transplantation all patients relapsed, and prior brentuximab vedotin exposure differed between cohorts. Sequencing used immunoSEQ multiplex PCR; TCRdb keeps in-frame clones, though not all of them. The sample has 22,000 or so clones, 80% seen once. The material sequenced was peripheral blood mononuclear cells (PBMCs), taken before the second cycle of nivolumab. The receptors originated from a human donor with classical Hodgkin lymphoma.

The V gene is TRBV5-1, the J gene TRBJ2-2, with 8 bases fitting TRBD1. With 0 bases clipped from V and 1 base from J, the junction kept 5 bases outside the gene matches. The CDR3 has 17 amino acids. Looked up from germline, CDR1 is SGHRS and CDR2 is YFSETQ. CDR3: CASSLARDRGNTGELFF. CDR3 in DNA: TGCGCCAGCAGCTTGGCTAGAGACAGGGGGAACACCGGGGAGCTGTTTTTT.

CDR3 residues: CASSESASGVYNEQFF. CDR3 bases: TGTGCCAGCAGTGAATCGGCTAGCGGAGTCTACAATGAGCAGTTCTTC. This sequence joins TRBV25-1 and TRBJ2-1, with 7 bases lining up with TRBD2. Germline V gene sequence: CDR1 MGHDK, CDR2 SYGVNS. J was trimmed by 3 bases and V by 1 base; bases with no gene match: 6. The CDR3 runs 16 residues.

This sequence joins TRBV5-6 and TRBJ2-7; the match to TRBD1 covers 8 bases. CDR3 length equals 14 residues. J gave up 2 bases and V 4 bases, and 5 bases lay outside the gene matches. Looked up from germline, CDR1 is SGHDT and CDR2 is YYEEEE. The DNA for the CDR3 is TGTGCCAGCAGCGCGGGACAGGTACCCTACGAGCAGTACTTC. Translated: CASSAGQVPYEQYF.

V and J are TRBV7-2 and TRBJ2-7, with D possibly called TRBD1 or TRBD2 (5 bases each). The CDR3 consists of 17 residues. Germline V lookup: CDR1 SGHTA, CDR2 FQGNSA. The V end lost 1 base, the J end lost 2 bases, and 18 bases lay between the germline ends. The DNA of the CDR3 is TGTGCCAGCAGCTTAGAAGGGTCCGGGGCCGCCCCCTACGAGCAGTACTTC. This sequence encodes CASSLEGSGAAPYEQYF.

This CDR3 is CASSLSRLYSNQPQHF. The CDR3, as DNA: TGTGCCAGCAGCTTAAGCCGCCTTTATAGCAATCAGCCCCAGCATTTT. This rearrangement joins TRBV7-8 to TRBJ1-5; D gene ambiguous. Looked up from germline, CDR1 is SGHVS and CDR2 is FQNEAQ. The V end lost 2 bases, the J end lost 0 bases, and 11 bases lay between the germline ends. This CDR3 region has 16 residues.

This clone was counted a few times. CDR3 nucleotides: TGTGCCAGCACTAAACGAGTAGATTACGAGCAGTACGTC. Translation gives CASTKRVDYEQYV. The chain has TRBV27 and TRBJ2-7; D is ambiguous. The CDR3 length is 13 residues. The germline V gene encodes CDR1 MNHEY and CDR2 SMNVEV (reference sequence). Trimming removed 7 bases from V and 4 bases from J, with 14 bases in between.

The chain recombines TRBV19 with TRBJ2-5; 8 nucleotides agree with TRBD1. The CDR3 sequence is 13 residues long. Germline V lookup: CDR1 LNHDA, CDR2 SQIVND (reference sequence). The V segment lost 6 bases and the J segment 5 bases; nucleotides outside the gene matches: 5. This CDR3 is CASRPQGEETQYF. The CDR3 DNA follows: TGTGCCAGTAGACCACAGGGGGAGGAGACCCAGTACTTC.

This clone showed up just once. This chain joins TRBV19 and TRBJ1-3, with D unresolved. Trimming removed 6 bases at V and 4 bases at J, with 13 bases between. The CDR3 length is 14 residues. Germline V gives CDR1 LNHDA, CDR2 SQIVND (reference sequence). This chain's CDR3 is CASSGRWAGNTIYF. DNA of the CDR3: TGTGCCAGTAGCGGTCGGTGGGCGGGAAACACCATATATTTT. The whole variable domain, remainder taken from reference TRBV19 and TRBJ1-3, is DGGITQSPKYLFRKEGQNVTLSCEQNLNHDAMYWYRQDPGQGLRLIYYSQIVNDFQKGDIAEGYSVSREKKESFPLTVTSAQKNPTAFYLCASSGRWAGNTIYFGEGSWLTVV.

The gene calls are TRBV2 and TRBJ2-2, with 7 bases aligning to TRBD2. Germline V gene lookup returns CDR1 SNHLY and CDR2 FYNNEI. V shed 6 bases, J shed 7 bases, and the junction held 11 bases outside the gene matches. This CDR3 is 15 amino acids long. This CDR3 reads CASRPGTTSIGELFF. The CDR3 DNA sequence: TGTGCCAGCAGGCCCGGGACTACAAGTATCGGGGAGCTGTTTTTT. Complete variable domain (other parts from reference TRBV2 and TRBJ2-2): EPEVTQTPSHQVTQMGQEVILRCVPISNHLYFYWYRQILGQKVEFLVSFYNNEISEKSEIFDDQFSVERPDGSNFTLKIRSTKLEDSAMYFCASRPGTTSIGELFFGEGSRLTVL.

This chain connects TRBV2 to TRBJ1-6, with D possibly matching TRBD1 (5 bases). With 4 bases removed from V and 11 bases from J, the gap between germline ends came to 18 bases. The CDR3 sequence is 15 residues long. CDR1 is SNHLY and CDR2 is FYNNEI in the germline V gene. CDR3 coding DNA: TGTGCCAGCAGTGCTCCGACAGCGAGTATGGCACCCCTCCACTTT. This encodes CASSAPTASMAPLHF.

The chain is built from TRBV5-4 and TRBJ2-2; no clear D gene. V was trimmed by 1 base and J by 4 bases, leaving 2 bases between them. Germline-derived CDR1 and CDR2 are SGHNT and YYREEE (reference sequence). The CDR3 contains 12 residues. In DNA, the CDR3 is TGTGCCAGCAGCTTGATCACCGGGGAGCTGTTTTTT. Translating it yields CASSLITGELFF.

This chain connects TRBV19 to TRBJ2-5; 10 bases line up with TRBD2. The CDR3 is 15 residues long. The germline CDR1 and CDR2 sequences are LNHDA and SQIVND (reference sequence). V lost 6 bases to trimming and J lost 7 bases; unmatched junction nucleotides: 11. DNA of the CDR3: TGTGCCAGTAGGAGGGGCGGACTAGCGGAAGGGACCCAGTACTTC. This encodes CASRRGGLAEGTQYF. Drawing the rest from reference TRBV19 and TRBJ2-5, the complete variable domain is DGGITQSPKYLFRKEGQNVTLSCEQNLNHDAMYWYRQDPGQGLRLIYYSQIVNDFQKGDIAEGYSVSREKKESFPLTVTSAQKNPTAFYLCASRRGGLAEGTQYFGPGTRLLVL.

The CDR3 nucleotides read TGCGCCAGCAGCCAAGTAAATGAGCAGTTCTTC. It yields the protein CASSQVNEQFF. The chain recombines TRBV4-3 with TRBJ2-1; D remains ambiguous. CDR3 length equals 11 residues. Germline V gene lookup returns CDR1 LGHNA and CDR2 YSLEER. V shed 1 base and J shed 7 bases, with 2 bases lying between them.

V and J are TRBV11-2 and TRBJ2-2, with D possibly TRBD2 on 5 matching bases. CDR1 is SGHAT, CDR2 FQNNGV, per germline. Trimming cost V 8 bases and J 6 bases, with 19 bases left between them. The length of the CDR3 is 15 residues. In DNA form, the CDR3 reads TGTGCCAGCGGGCGTCGGGGTGGCGGCGCCGGGGAGCTGTTTTTT. It codes for CASGRRGGGAGELFF.

The chain carries TRBV7-6 and TRBJ1-5; 9 nucleotides match TRBD1. Germline V lookup: CDR1 SGHVS, CDR2 FNYEAQ. CDR3 length equals 15 residues. V trimming: 5 bases; J trimming: 2 bases; junction bases outside the gene matches: 4. The CDR3 is CASSKGQGGNQPQHF. Written as DNA, the CDR3 is TGTGCCAGCAGCAAGGGACAGGGCGGCAATCAGCCCCAGCATTTT.

The V call is TRBV6-5, the J call TRBJ1-6, with TRBD1 identical over 7 bases. V shed 6 bases, J shed 0 bases, and the junction held 2 bases outside the gene matches. This CDR3 comprises 15 residues. The germline V gene encodes CDR1 MNHEY and CDR2 SVGAGI. The CDR3 protein is CASSRDSSYNSPLHF. The CDR3 DNA sequence: TGTGCCAGCAGCCGGGACAGCTCCTATAATTCACCCCTCCACTTT.

This chain links TRBV4-1 with TRBJ1-5, with D possibly matching TRBD1 (5 bases). The germline V gene encodes CDR1 MGHRA and CDR2 YSYEKL. Trimming took off 6 bases at V and 2 bases at J, with 14 bases between the two ends. CDR3 length equals 15 residues. The CDR3 sequence: CASRPQGGGNQPQHF. CDR3 in DNA: TGCGCCAGCAGACCTCAGGGAGGTGGCAATCAGCCCCAGCATTTT.

This clone was seen only a few times. The chain uses TRBV5-1 and TRBJ2-3; 12 nucleotides align to TRBD2. Germline CDR1 and CDR2: SGHRS and YFSETQ. The CDR3 consists of 16 residues. With 0 bases clipped from V and 4 bases from J, the junction kept 3 bases outside the gene matches. CDR3 residues: CASSLAASGGADTQYF. CDR3 nucleotide sequence: TGCGCCAGCAGCTTGGCAGCTAGCGGGGGGGCAGATACGCAGTATTTT. Combining the CDR3 with reference TRBV5-1 and TRBJ2-3 gives the whole variable domain KAGVTQTPRYLIKTRGQQVTLSCSPISGHRSVSWYQQTPGQGLQFLFEYFSETQRNKGNFPGRFSGRQFSNSRSEMNVSTLELGDSALYLCASSLAASGGADTQYFGPGTRLTVL.

By sample fraction, this clone is medium-sized. The chain couples TRBV13 to TRBJ2-2; D is ambiguous. This CDR3 contains 13 residues. Looked up from germline, CDR1 is PRHDT and CDR2 is FYEKMQ (reference sequence). V shed 6 bases and J shed 2 bases, with 7 bases lying between them. The CDR3 sequence: CASRERNTGELFF. The CDR3 coding sequence is TGTGCCAGCAGAGAGCGCAACACCGGGGAGCTGTTTTTT. The variable domain in full, completed from reference TRBV13 and TRBJ2-2, reads AAGVIQSPRHLIKEKRETATLKCYPIPRHDTVYWYQQGPGQDPQFLISFYEKMQSDKGSIPDRFSAQQFSDYHSELNMSSLELGDSALYFCASRERNTGELFFGEGSRLTVL.

Of note for this clone: Germline and junction disagree at one end, which may indicate a read error. The chain has TRBV10-3 and TRBJ1-2, with 7 bases that match TRBD1. The CDR3 loop spans 15 amino acids. Germline V gene sequence: CDR1 ENHRY, CDR2 SYGVKD. The CDR3 spells CASSFSQGVSYGYTF. The CDR3 nucleotides are TGTGCCAGCAGTTTTTCCCAGGGGGTTTCCTATGGCTACACCTTC.

The chain links TRBV5-5 to TRBJ2-3; 11 nucleotides agree with TRBD1. Germline assignment: CDR1 SGHKS and CDR2 YYEKEE (reference sequence). Trimming took 5 bases from V and 3 from J; bases not matched to a gene: 5. CDR3 length equals 15 residues. The CDR3 DNA is TGTGCCAGCAGTGACGGGACAGGGGGGACAGATACGCAGTATTTT. Its translation is CASSDGTGGTDTQYF.

This clone was seen a handful of times. The genes are TRBV7-2 and TRBJ1-4, with 8 bases that match TRBD1. From germline, CDR1 is SGHTA and CDR2 FQGNSA. Trimming removed 0 bases from V and 8 bases from J; junction bases left unmatched: 8. The CDR3 is 16 residues long. CDR3 in DNA: TGTGCCAGCAGCTTAGCCCCAGGGGGCAGTAAGGAAAAACTGTTTTTT. Protein product: CASSLAPGGSKEKLFF.

The chain combines TRBV30 with TRBJ2-3, with TRBD2 matching 9 bases. The CDR3 runs 13 residues. V lost 4 bases to trimming and J lost 7 bases; unmatched junction nucleotides: 6. In germline, CDR1 is GTSNPN, CDR2 SVGIG (reference sequence). The CDR3 is CAWKAGGRYTQYF. CDR3 DNA sequence: TGTGCCTGGAAGGCGGGAGGGCGATATACGCAGTATTTT. Supplemented by reference TRBV30 and TRBJ2-3, the full variable domain reads SQTIHQWPATLVQPVGSPLSLECTVEGTSNPNLYWYRQAAGRGLQLLFYSVGIGQISSEVPQNLSASRPQDRQFILSSKKLLLSDSGFYLCAWKAGGRYTQYFGPGTRLTVL.

The sample holds one count of this clone. V is TRBV7-9 and J is TRBJ1-5; possible D gene TRBD1, 5 bases. The CDR3 spans 13 residues. Germline CDR1 is SEHNR and CDR2 is FQNEAQ (reference sequence). Trimming removed 5 bases from V and 2 bases from J, with 7 bases in between. CDR3 sequence (DNA): TGTGCCAGCAGCCGGGACCGCAATCAGCCCCAGCATTTT. It is translated as CASSRDRNQPQHF.